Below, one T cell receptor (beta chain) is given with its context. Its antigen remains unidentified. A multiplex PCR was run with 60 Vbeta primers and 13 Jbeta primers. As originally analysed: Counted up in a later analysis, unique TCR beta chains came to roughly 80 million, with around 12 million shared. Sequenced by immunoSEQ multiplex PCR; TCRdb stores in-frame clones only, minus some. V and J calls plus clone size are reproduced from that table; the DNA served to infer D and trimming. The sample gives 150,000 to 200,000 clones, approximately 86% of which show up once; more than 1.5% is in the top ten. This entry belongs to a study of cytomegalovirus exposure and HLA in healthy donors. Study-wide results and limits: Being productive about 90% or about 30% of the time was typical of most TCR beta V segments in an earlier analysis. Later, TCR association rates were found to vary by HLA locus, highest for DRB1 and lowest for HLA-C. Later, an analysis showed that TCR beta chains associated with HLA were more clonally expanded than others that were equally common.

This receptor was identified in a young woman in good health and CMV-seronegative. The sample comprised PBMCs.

The DNA of the CDR3 is TGCGCCAGCAGCTTGGGGTCTAGCGGGGGCCCAAGCACAGATACGCAGTATTTT. Its translation is CASSLGSSGGPSTDTQYF. V is TRBV5-1 and J is TRBJ2-3; 10 nucleotides match TRBD2. Losses at the gene ends were 0 bases for V and 0 bases for J; bases not matched to a gene: 7. CDR1 is SGHRS, CDR2 YFSETQ, per germline. This CDR3 region has 18 residues.